This T cell receptor (beta chain) was sequenced for a study of cytomegalovirus exposure and HLA in healthy donors. Findings and limits, study-wide: Reports described diagnosis of cytomegalovirus status by the classifier as highly specific and sensitive. Because they were indistinguishable, some V segments, including TRBV6-2 and TRBV6-3, were excluded. The likely explanation for a cluster of highly shared sequence variants was sequencing artifact. The authors enumerated some 170 TCR beta chains as linked to cytomegalovirus.

V was pared by 6 bases and J by 5 bases, with 17 bases between. The V gene's germline CDR1 is MDHEN and CDR2 SYDVKM. This CDR3 has 15 residues. The PCR contained 60 Vbeta and 13 Jbeta primers. Clones were sequenced by immunoSEQ multiplex PCR, and TCRdb holds only the in-frame ones, with some missing. The sample has about 200,000 clones; 70% to 80% are singletons. For this clone: Its antigen is not identified.

Sample: PBMCs. J is TRBJ2-1 and V is TRBV28, with D possibly being TRBD2 (7 bases). The TCR originated in a girl aged 2-10 years in good health and CMV-seronegative. The CDR3 here is CASSLPGGGNNEQFF. Written as DNA, the CDR3 is TGTGCCAGCAGCCTCCCGGGGGGCGGCAACAATGAGCAGTTCTTC.